The clone carrying this TCR beta chain was seen only a few times. Its specificity is not known. Regarding the study as a whole: Larger-cohort validation covered only one TCR beta V-J rearrangement.

Trimming removed 0 bases from V and 1 base from J, with 14 bases in between. This CDR3 spans 17 amino acids. From germline, CDR1 is LGHNA and CDR2 YSLEER. After constant-region reverse-primer amplification, full-length variable regions underwent semi-nested PCR with Nested Universal Primer A. TCRdb re-derived calls from the 5' RACE reads in MiXCR, one entry per CDR3 protein. The table includes fewer than 80,000 distinct CDR3 sequences, about 20% detected once. The J gene is TRBJ2-3, the V gene TRBV4-3; D call uncertain. Sequencing was done on a sample of memory CD4+ T cells sorted from a lymph node. Subset specified: memory CD4+ T cells, CD4+CD45RO+CD25-. This receptor was obtained from a female donor with breast cancer. As DNA, the CDR3 is TGCGCCAGCAGCCAAGAACGGCTCGTCATCGGCACAGATACGCAGTATTTT. Translating it yields CASSQERLVIGTDTQYF.